This passage covers 17 T cell receptor beta chains from one sample sequenced in a study of regulatory T cells in long-lasting Graves disease. The authors built TCR beta libraries using iRepertoire HTBI primers and Arm-PCR of CDR3 regions. TCRdb reanalysed the multiplex PCR reads using MiXCR and keeps one entry per CDR3 protein. The sample lists 510,000 or so distinct CDR3 sequences; around 12% were seen once. The time point: newly diagnosed GD, antithyroid drugs for less than 3 months. RNA extracted from PBMCs served as the sequencing template. This sample also belongs to another study, concerning T cells in Graves' hyperthyroidism and ophthalmopathy.

Sequencing used peripheral blood mononuclear cells (PBMCs), obtained at new diagnosis, from a patient treated with antithyroid drugs. The receptors here all came from a woman aged 25 to 39 with Graves disease.

This clonotype was recorded at least ten times. The chain carries TRBV7-2 and TRBJ1-1, with D maybe TRBD1 (6 bases). The CDR3 sequence is 15 residues long. Looked up from germline, CDR1 is SGHTA and CDR2 is FQGNSA. Between the trimmed V and J ends, which lost 5 bases and 0 bases, there was a span of 13 bases. The CDR3, as DNA: TGTGCCAGCAGCCGGACAGCAGGGCTGAACACTGAAGCTTTCTTT. Translated: CASSRTAGLNTEAFF.

This clonotype was found many times. The chain has TRBV6-2 or TRBV6-3 and TRBJ1-1; D not resolved. The CDR3 contains 12 residues. Germline-derived CDR1 and CDR2 are MNHEY and SVGEGT. V was pared by 6 bases and J by 6 bases, with 11 bases between. The CDR3 here is CASRDKLSEAFF. CDR3 nucleotide sequence: TGTGCCAGCAGAGACAAGCTGTCTGAAGCTTTCTTT.

Of note for this clonotype: A much more abundant neighbour one base away suggests this may be a read error. The chain is built from TRBV18 and TRBJ2-3, with a weak D call TRBD1 (6 bases). This CDR3 has 13 residues. CDR1 is KGHSH, CDR2 LQKENI, per germline. CDR3 sequence (DNA): TGTGCCAGCTCAATCACAGGGTCAGATGCGCAGTATTTT. This translates into CASSITGSDAQYF.

Many counts were recorded for this clonotype. The genes are TRBV19 and TRBJ2-1; 9 nucleotides align to TRBD2. V gave up 0 bases and J gave up 4 bases; unmatched junction bases: 10. Germline V CDR1 and CDR2: LNHDA, SQIVND (reference sequence). This CDR3 contains 18 residues. The CDR3: CASSIDLGGRAIYNEQFF. The CDR3 DNA sequence: TGTGCCAGTAGTATAGATCTAGGCGGGAGGGCCATTTACAATGAGCAGTTCTTC.

This clonotype was detected many times. V and J are TRBV19 and TRBJ2-2; TRBD1 might be the D (6 bases). CDR3 length: 15 residues. Trimming removed 5 bases at V and 1 base at J, with 11 bases between. Germline V gene sequence: CDR1 LNHDA, CDR2 SQIVND (reference sequence). CDR3 loop: CASSPLDRNTGELFF. CDR3 DNA: TGTGCCAGTAGTCCTTTGGACAGGAACACCGGGGAGCTGTTTTTT.

This clonotype was seen many times. V gene TRBV6-4 combines with J gene TRBJ1-1; TRBD1 agrees at 9 bases. The germline V gene encodes CDR1 MRHNA and CDR2 SNTAGT. With 9 bases clipped from V and 4 bases from J, the junction kept 9 bases outside the gene matches. The CDR3 loop spans 14 amino acids. CDR3 DNA: TGTGCCAGACATCCCACGGACAGGGGCACTGAAGCTTTCTTT. This encodes CARHPTDRGTEAFF.

In its sample, this clonotype was seen many times. The chain joins TRBV28 to TRBJ1-5, with 9 bases lining up with TRBD1. This CDR3 spans 16 amino acids. The V and J ends lost 3 bases and 2 bases, in that order; junction bases with no gene match: 5. CDR1 is MDHEN and CDR2 is SYDVKM in the germline V gene. Here the CDR3 reads CASSFTGTGRNQPQHF. The CDR3 DNA sequence: TGTGCCAGCAGTTTTACCGGGACAGGGCGCAATCAGCCCCAGCATTTT.

This chain joins TRBV20-1 and TRBJ2-1; 7 positions agree with TRBD2. Trimming took 2 bases from V and 6 from J; bases not matched to a gene: 13. This CDR3 spans 16 amino acids. Germline V gene sequence: CDR1 DFQATT, CDR2 SNEGSKA (reference sequence). In DNA form, the CDR3 reads TGCAGTGCTAGAATCCTGGCGCGGGAGATCCTCAATGAGCAGTTCTTC. Amino acids: CSARILAREILNEQFF.

This clonotype showed up many times. This rearrangement joins TRBV9 to TRBJ2-1; the D is unclear. The CDR3 sequence is 15 residues long. CDR1 is SGDLS and CDR2 is YYNGEE in the germline V gene. The V end was cut by 0 bases, the J end by 10 bases, with 17 bases between. The CDR3 protein is CASSVAPLAPAEQFF. The CDR3 bases are TGTGCCAGCAGCGTAGCCCCCCTTGCTCCCGCCGAGCAGTTCTTC.

This clonotype was detected ten times or more. J is TRBJ1-2 and V is TRBV29-1; D is perhaps TRBD1 (5 bases). Trimming removed 6 bases at V and 10 bases at J, with 18 bases between. The length of the CDR3 is 12 residues. CDR1 SQVTM and CDR2 ANQGSEA come from the germline V gene. The CDR3 loop is CSVLTAGGFYTF. CDR3 sequence (DNA): TGCAGCGTCCTCACCGCGGGGGGGTTCTACACCTTC.

This clonotype was counted ten times or more. V usage is TRBV28 and J usage is TRBJ1-1, with D unclear. The CDR3 extends over 12 amino acids. Germline CDR1 and CDR2: MDHEN and SYDVKM. V dropped 8 bases and J dropped 2 bases, with 9 bases sitting between them. The CDR3 is CASQIYNTEAFF. As DNA, the CDR3 is TGTGCCAGCCAAATTTACAACACTGAAGCTTTCTTT.

This clonotype appeared a few times. A clone one base away is much larger, so this may be a read error. The chain uses TRBV6-9 and TRBJ2-1; D call uncertain. CDR1 and CDR2 from the germline V gene are MNHGY and SVAAGI. The CDR3 spans 12 residues. DNA of the CDR3: TGTGCCAACAGTTCGAGAAACAATGAGCAGTTCTTC. This gives the protein CANSSRNNEQFF.

This clonotype was detected a few times. V and J are TRBV7-9 and TRBJ2-7; D is undetermined. The germline V gene encodes CDR1 SEHNR and CDR2 FQNEAQ (reference sequence). This CDR3 contains 12 residues. Between the trimmed V and J ends, which lost 2 bases and 5 bases, there was a span of 7 bases. The CDR3 spells CASSLYVDEQYF. Written as DNA, the CDR3 is TGTGCCAGCAGCTTATATGTGGACGAGCAGTACTTC. The full variable domain, rest sourced from reference TRBV7-9 and TRBJ2-7, is DTGVSQNPRHKITKRGQNVTFRCDPISEHNRLYWYRQTLGQGPEFLTYFQNEAQLEKSRLLSDRFSAERPKGSFSTLEIQRTEQGDSAMYLCASSLYVDEQYFGPGTRLTVT.

The sample holds many counts of this clonotype. V gene TRBV7-9 combines with J gene TRBJ2-7, with D tentatively TRBD2 (5 bases). Looked up from germline, CDR1 is SEHNR and CDR2 is FQNEAQ (reference sequence). V lost 4 bases and J 3 bases, leaving 13 bases between the germline ends. This CDR3 has 14 residues. The CDR3 spells CASSSIPGYYEQYF. For the CDR3, the DNA is TGTGCCAGCAGCTCGATACCGGGATACTACGAGCAGTACTTC.

This clonotype was observed many times. The chain combines TRBV20-1 with TRBJ2-2, with D tentatively TRBD2 (6 bases). The CDR3 loop spans 14 amino acids. V shed 3 bases and J shed 4 bases, with 12 bases lying between them. Germline CDR1 and CDR2: DFQATT and SNEGSKA (reference sequence). CDR3 DNA: TGCAGTGCTAGCGGGCCGACTAGCACCGGGGAGCTGTTTTTT. Translation: CSASGPTSTGELFF.

Only a few counts were recorded for this clonotype. The CDR3 DNA reads TGTGCCAGCATCCCCAGGGGGGCCGACACTGAAGCTTTCTTT. Translated, it gives CASIPRGADTEAFF. This chain links TRBV28 with TRBJ1-1; TRBD1 matches at 7 bases. Germline trimming cut 7 bases from V and 3 bases from J; bases unmatched to any gene: 8. Per germline, CDR1 MDHEN and CDR2 SYDVKM. The CDR3 loop spans 14 amino acids.

This clonotype was observed a few times. The V gene is TRBV7-9, the J gene TRBJ2-7; possibly TRBD2 for D (5 bases). Germline loops: CDR1 SEHNR, CDR2 FQNEAQ (reference sequence). V lost 1 base and J lost 5, with 15 bases in between. There are 15 residues in the CDR3. CDR3 region: CASSLVASAKDEQYF. CDR3 sequence (DNA): TGTGCCAGCAGCTTAGTAGCGTCGGCCAAAGACGAGCAGTACTTC.